This T cell receptor beta chain appears in the sequencing data of a study of blood T cells in healthy people across ages. The study, taken as a whole, reports: A roughly linear age-dependent decrease characterized TCR beta diversity per million T cells. Underestimates were what the diversity estimates from one million T cells were considered to be.

Drawing of peripheral blood yielded 8.5 to 10 milliliters from each donor. In regard to this clonotype: Its specificity is unknown. A read error may produce the germline difference seen at one junction end.

The CDR3 length is 19 residues. Germline V gene data show CDR1 as SGHVS and CDR2 as FQNEAQ. Next came a second PCR, run for roughly 6 to 11 cycles, which used a sample-barcoded 5' primer along with a J-beta primer mix. TCRdb reprocessed the 5' RACE reads with MiXCR, giving one entry per CDR3 protein. The table lists 800,000 to 1,300,000 distinct CDR3 sequences, roughly 24% of them singletons. A further study also used this sample, focusing on T cells of mothers and their children. That paper notes: Overlap ran slightly, non-significantly higher for related than unrelated mother-child pairs.

The sequence was collected from a girl aged 2 to 9 in good health. Material: blood. The chain has TRBV7-8 and TRBJ2-3, with 11 positions matching TRBD2. CDR3 loop: CASSSRAGPGLAVGDTQYF. The CDR3 DNA is TGTGCCAGCAGCTCTAGGGCGGGGCCGGGACTAGCGGTGGGGGATACGCAGTACTTT.